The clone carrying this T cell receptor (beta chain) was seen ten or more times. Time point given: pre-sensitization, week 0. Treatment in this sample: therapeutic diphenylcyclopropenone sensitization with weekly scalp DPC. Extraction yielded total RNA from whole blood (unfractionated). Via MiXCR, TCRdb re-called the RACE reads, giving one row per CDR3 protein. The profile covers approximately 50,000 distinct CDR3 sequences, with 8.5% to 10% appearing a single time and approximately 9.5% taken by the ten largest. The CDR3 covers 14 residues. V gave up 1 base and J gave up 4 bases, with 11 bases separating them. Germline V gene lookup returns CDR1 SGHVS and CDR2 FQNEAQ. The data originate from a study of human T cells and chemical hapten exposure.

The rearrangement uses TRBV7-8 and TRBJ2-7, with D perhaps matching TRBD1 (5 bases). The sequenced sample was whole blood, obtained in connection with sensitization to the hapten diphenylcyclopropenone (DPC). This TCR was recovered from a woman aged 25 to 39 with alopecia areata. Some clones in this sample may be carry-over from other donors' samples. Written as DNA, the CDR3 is TGTGCCAGCAGCTTAGTTCAGGGATCGTACGAGCAGTACTTC. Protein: CASSLVQGSYEQYF. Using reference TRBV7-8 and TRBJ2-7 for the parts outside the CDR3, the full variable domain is GAGVSQSPRYKVAKRGQDVALRCDPISGHVSLFWYQQALGQGPEFLTYFQNEAQLDKSGLPSDRFFAERPEGSVSTLKIQRTQQEDSAVYLCASSLVQGSYEQYFGPGTRLTVT.